The rows below give T cell receptor beta chains drawn from one sample of a study of blood T cell repertoires in COVID-19. Here immunoSEQ multiplex PCR was the method, and the copy in TCRdb shows in-frame clones only, minus some. The sample lists roughly 200,000 clones; 89% were seen once. Input material: PBMCs or T cells enriched from blood (not recorded which). Every receptor here comes from a woman aged 40-49 years with acute COVID-19. Each CDR3 is given with its conserved first and last residue. D genes are given only for firm matches. A clone size is listed for some rows: how often the clone was seen (once, few, many), or a class if it is expanded.

.	TRBV7-8	TRBJ2-5	.	CASRGGQSLQETQYF	TGTGCCAGCAGGGGGGGACAGAGCCTACAAGAGACCCAGTACTTC
.	TRBV12-3/TRBV12-4	TRBJ2-7	.	CASSFNRYEQYF	TGTGCCAGCAGTTTCAATAGATACGAGCAGTACTTC
.	TRBV7-8	TRBJ1-3	.	CASSLDRQRSGNTIYF	TGTGCCAGCAGCTTAGACAGGCAGCGCTCTGGAAACACCATATATTTT
.	TRBV5-4	TRBJ1-2	.	CASSSWKTGKIGGYTF	TGTGCCAGCAGCTCATGGAAGACAGGAAAGATAGGGGGCTACACCTTC
.	TRBV11-1	TRBJ2-2	once	CASRATTGTGELFF	TGTGCCAGCAGGGCTACGACTGGGACCGGGGAGCTGTTTTTT
TRBD2	TRBV5-1	TRBJ2-7	.	CASSLSGIVSYEQYF	TGCGCCAGCAGCCTTAGCGGGATAGTCTCCTACGAGCAGTACTTC
TRBD2	TRBV27	TRBJ2-1	.	CASSNLAGGYYNEQFF	TGTGCCAGCAGTAATTTAGCGGGGGGATACTACAATGAGCAGTTCTTC
.	TRBV14	TRBJ2-7	.	CASSRRVERSEQYF	TGTGCCAGCAGCCGCCGGGTCGAGCGCTCCGAGCAGTACTTC
TRBD1	TRBV19	TRBJ1-2	.	CASRTGSQTHYGYTF	TGTGCCAGTAGGACAGGGTCCCAAACTCACTATGGCTACACCTTC
.	TRBV5-5	TRBJ1-5	.	CASSLVPGVNQPQHF	TGTGCCAGCAGCTTGGTTCCAGGGGTTAATCAGCCCCAGCATTTT
TRBD2	TRBV2	TRBJ2-1	.	CASSDPRLAGGRPVRYNEQFF	TGTGCCAGCAGTGACCCTCGACTAGCGGGGGGGCGCCCAGTCCGGTACAATGAGCAGTTCTTC
.	TRBV9	TRBJ2-1	.	CASSTGSSYNEQFF	TGTGCCAGCAGCACAGGGAGCTCCTACAATGAGCAGTTCTTC
TRBD1	TRBV28	TRBJ1-5	few	CASSLYRTGPGQPQHF	TGTGCCAGCAGTTTATACCGGACAGGGCCGGGTCAGCCCCAGCATTTT
.	TRBV10-1	TRBJ1-2	.	CASAASPNYGYTF	TGCGCCAGCGCCGCTAGCCCTAACTATGGCTACACCTTC
TRBD2	TRBV3-1/TRBV3-2	TRBJ2-7	.	CASSSTTSGAYEQYF	TGTGCCAGCAGCTCCACGACTAGCGGAGCCTACGAGCAGTACTTC
TRBD2	TRBV4-1	TRBJ2-2	once	CASSQLGLAGALNTGELFF	TGCGCCAGCAGCCAGCTGGGACTAGCGGGGGCCCTAAACACCGGGGAGCTGTTTTTT
.	TRBV4-1	TRBJ1-1	.	CASSQDEKDKNTEAFF	TGCGCCAGCAGCCAAGATGAAAAGGACAAGAACACTGAAGCTTTCTTT
TRBD2	TRBV5-1	TRBJ2-5	.	CASSAGTSGLVETQYF	TGCGCCAGCAGCGCCGGGACTAGCGGACTTGTGGAGACCCAGTACTTC
.	TRBV18	TRBJ2-5	.	CASSPAIETQYF	TGTGCCAGCTCACCGGCAATAGAGACCCAGTACTTC
TRBD1	TRBV27	TRBJ1-2	.	CASSSWDSNYGYTF	TGTGCCAGCAGTTCTTGGGACAGTAACTATGGCTACACCTTC
TRBD1	TRBV9	TRBJ1-1	.	CASSVVGTGVTEAFF	TGTGCCAGCAGCGTAGTAGGGACAGGGGTCACTGAAGCTTTCTTT
.	TRBV6-2/TRBV6-3	TRBJ1-2	.	CASSYEARGGYTF	TGTGCCAGCAGTTACGAGGCCAGAGGGGGCTACACCTTC
.	TRBV27	TRBJ2-2	.	CASRSDREAVTGELFF	TGTGCCAGCAGGTCCGACAGGGAGGCGGTCACCGGGGAGCTGTTTTTT
.	TRBV7-2	TRBJ2-1	.	CASSLETTYNEQFF	TGTGCCAGCAGCTTAGAAACTACCTACAATGAGCAGTTCTTC
TRBD2	TRBV3-1/TRBV3-2	TRBJ2-2	.	CASSALLAGLDTGELFF	TGTGCCAGCAGCGCGCTCCTAGCGGGACTTGACACCGGGGAGCTGTTTTTT
TRBD1	TRBV29-1	TRBJ2-7	.	CSVGTGALTYEQYF	TGCAGCGTTGGGACAGGTGCCCTCACCTACGAGCAGTACTTC
.	TRBV7-9	TRBJ1-4	.	CASSLGGRFNEKLFF	TGTGCCAGCAGCCTTGGGGGGAGGTTTAATGAAAAACTGTTTTTT
TRBD1	TRBV5-8	TRBJ2-7	.	CASSADRSFEQYF	TGTGCCAGCAGCGCGGACAGGTCCTTCGAGCAGTACTTC
TRBD2	TRBV19	TRBJ2-2	.	CASSIFGGANTGELFF	TGTGCCAGTAGTATTTTTGGGGGGGCGAACACCGGGGAGCTGTTTTTT
TRBD2	TRBV18	TRBJ2-3	.	CASSPSSGTKGTDTQYF	TGTGCCAGCTCACCTTCTAGCGGGACGAAGGGCACAGATACGCAGTATTTT
TRBD2	TRBV29-1	TRBJ2-6	once	CSVGGTSSTGANVLTF	TGCAGCGTTGGAGGGACTAGTAGCACTGGGGCCAACGTCCTGACTTTC
TRBD1	TRBV5-1	TRBJ2-7	.	CASSPGQGFYEQYF	TGCGCCAGCAGCCCGGGACAGGGCTTCTACGAGCAGTACTTC
.	TRBV27	TRBJ2-2	.	CASSLTGTGELFF	TGTGCCAGCAGTTTAACAGGGACCGGGGAGCTGTTTTTT
TRBD1	TRBV28	TRBJ1-2	.	CASSLIGTGGAGYGYTF	TGTGCCAGCAGTCTTATTGGGACAGGGGGCGCCGGCTATGGCTACACCTTC
TRBD1	TRBV2	TRBJ2-1	.	CASTYRGGYEQFF	TGTGCCAGCACCTACAGGGGTGGCTATGAGCAGTTCTTC
.	TRBV5-3	TRBJ1-5	.	CARSLVRGHSGPQHF	TGTGCCAGAAGCTTGGTTCGCGGGCACTCGGGGCCCCAGCATTTT
TRBD1	TRBV10-3	TRBJ2-7	.	CAISEGTVSYEQYF	TGTGCCATCAGCGAAGGGACAGTCTCCTACGAGCAGTACTTC
TRBD2	TRBV2	TRBJ2-7	.	CASTAGTSWVGSYEQYF	TGTGCCAGTACTGCGGGGACTAGTTGGGTTGGGTCCTACGAGCAGTACTTC
.	TRBV19	TRBJ1-4	.	CASSPQGTEKLFF	TGTGCCAGTAGTCCCCAGGGAACCGAAAAACTGTTTTTT
.	TRBV5-1	TRBJ2-5	.	CASSPGGAGWETQYF	TGCGCCAGCAGCCCGGGCGGGGCGGGCTGGGAGACCCAGTACTTC
.	TRBV29-1	TRBJ2-7	once	CSVQEPLNEQYF	TGCAGCGTACAGGAGCCCCTTAACGAGCAGTACTTC
TRBD1	TRBV10-3	TRBJ1-4	once	CAISDPDRGNEKLFF	TGTGCCATCAGTGACCCGGACAGGGGCAATGAAAAACTGTTTTTT
.	TRBV13	TRBJ2-7	.	CASSFLTASYEQYF	TGTGCCAGCAGCTTTCTGACAGCCTCCTACGAGCAGTACTTC
TRBD1	TRBV5-1	TRBJ2-7	.	CASSLVRTGGGGEQYF	TGCGCCAGCAGCTTGGTCAGGACAGGGGGCGGCGGCGAGCAGTACTTC
TRBD2	TRBV7-3	TRBJ2-1	.	CASSLRRGDEQFF	TGTGCCAGCAGCTTGAGGCGGGGGGATGAGCAGTTCTTC
.	TRBV2	TRBJ1-2	.	CASSEGPSGYGYTF	TGTGCCAGCAGTGAAGGCCCTAGCGGCTATGGCTACACCTTC